Each of the 10 T cell receptor beta chains below was sequenced from the same sample in a study of identifying expanded T cells in peripheral blood. TCRdb's copy holds only in-frame clones and misses some; the assay was immunoSEQ multiplex PCR. The table has over 75,000 clones, approximately 88% seen once. The sequencing input was blood. The receptors stem from a person aged 18 to 75 in good health.

The CDR3 DNA reads as TGTGCCAGCAGTGACATTGCGGGAGGCGAAACCGGGGAGCTGTTTTTT. Its protein product is CASSDIAGGETGELFF. The chain has TRBV6-4 and TRBJ2-2; TRBD2 matches at 8 bases. There are 16 residues in the CDR3. J gave up 5 bases and V 2 bases, and 7 bases lay outside the gene matches. CDR1 and CDR2 (germline): MRHNA, SNTAGT.

V is TRBV27 and J is TRBJ2-1; a possible D gene is TRBD2 (6 bases). The CDR3 covers 17 residues. Trimming stripped 4 bases from V and 4 bases from J, with 20 bases between. Germline-derived CDR1 and CDR2 are MNHEY and SMNVEV (reference sequence). This chain's CDR3 is CASSSILDYYFYNEQFF. CDR3 sequence (DNA): TGTGCCAGCAGTTCCATATTGGACTATTACTTTTACAATGAGCAGTTCTTC.

The rearrangement uses TRBV27 and TRBJ1-4, with D possibly matching TRBD1 (5 bases). The germline gives CDR1 MNHEY, CDR2 SMNVEV (reference sequence). V lost 3 bases, J lost 8 bases, and 16 bases lay in between. The CDR3 consists of 15 residues. The chain's CDR3 is CASSLWGDGEEKLFF. DNA of the CDR3: TGTGCCAGCAGTTTGTGGGGCGACGGGGAAGAAAAACTGTTTTTT.

V usage is TRBV29-1 and J usage is TRBJ1-1, with 9 bases lining up with TRBD1. Germline CDR1 is SQVTM and CDR2 is ANQGSEA. J was trimmed by 6 bases and V by 1 base; bases with no gene match: 9. The CDR3 loop spans 15 amino acids. Written as DNA, the CDR3 is TGCAGCGTTGAAGTTCGGACAGGGGTTCCCCCTGAAGCTTTCTTT. Translated: CSVEVRTGVPPEAFF.

V is TRBV7-8 and J is TRBJ2-1, with D uncertain. This CDR3 is built from 14 residues. CDR1 is SGHVS and CDR2 is FQNEAQ in the germline V gene. V was shortened by 7 bases and J by 8 bases, with 18 bases between the two germline ends. CDR3 DNA: TGTGCCAGCACAAAAGCTGGAATGGCGGATGAGCAGTTCTTC. Encoded protein: CASTKAGMADEQFF. Variable domain in full (rest from reference TRBV7-8 and TRBJ2-1): GAGVSQSPRYKVAKRGQDVALRCDPISGHVSLFWYQQALGQGPEFLTYFQNEAQLDKSGLPSDRFFAERPEGSVSTLKIQRTQQEDSAVYLCASTKAGMADEQFFGPGTRLTVL.

The chain is built from TRBV15 and TRBJ2-7; TRBD2 aligns across 7 bases. The CDR3 sequence is 16 residues long. V was clipped by 1 base and J by 3 bases; unmatched bases: 9. The V gene's germline CDR1 is LNHNV and CDR2 YYDKDF (reference sequence). CDR3 coding DNA: TGTGCCACCAGCAGAGGTCCACCAGCGGGGAGCTACGAGCAGTACTTC. It translates to CATSRGPPAGSYEQYF.

The chain joins TRBV27 to TRBJ2-7; TRBD2 matches 7 bases. J was trimmed by 5 bases and V by 5 bases; bases with no gene match: 12. The CDR3 totals 15 residues. Germline assignment: CDR1 MNHEY and CDR2 SMNVEV (reference sequence). CDR3 DNA: TGTGCCAGCAGTGGAACTAGCGCTGGAGAACACGAGCAGTACTTC. Protein product: CASSGTSAGEHEQYF.

The chain combines TRBV7-9 with TRBJ2-3; D is uncertain. Germline-derived CDR1 and CDR2 are SEHNR and FQNEAQ (reference sequence). Trimming removed 7 bases at V and 4 bases at J, with 21 bases between. The CDR3 spans 16 residues. CDR3 bases: TGTGCCAGCAACCTACCCACCGGGCCGAGTGCAGATACGCAGTATTTT. Amino acid sequence: CASNLPTGPSADTQYF.

This chain connects TRBV5-1 to TRBJ1-1; a weak D match, TRBD1 (5 bases). V lost 2 bases, J lost 1 base, and 15 bases lay in between. Germline V gives CDR1 SGHRS, CDR2 YFSETQ. This CDR3 contains 16 residues. The CDR3 DNA follows: TGCGCCAGCAGCTTACTAAGCGGGGACGGGAACACTGAAGCTTTCTTT. Amino acid sequence: CASSLLSGDGNTEAFF.

The V and J genes are TRBV7-9 and TRBJ2-7; 9 nucleotides line up with TRBD2. Germline lookup yields CDR1 SEHNR and CDR2 FQNEAQ (reference sequence). V shed 5 bases, J shed 5 bases, and the junction held 10 bases outside the gene matches. The CDR3 sequence is 15 residues long. Written as DNA, the CDR3 is TGTGCCAGCAGCAACCCACTAGCGGGTACCCACGAGCAGTACTTC. Translation gives CASSNPLAGTHEQYF.